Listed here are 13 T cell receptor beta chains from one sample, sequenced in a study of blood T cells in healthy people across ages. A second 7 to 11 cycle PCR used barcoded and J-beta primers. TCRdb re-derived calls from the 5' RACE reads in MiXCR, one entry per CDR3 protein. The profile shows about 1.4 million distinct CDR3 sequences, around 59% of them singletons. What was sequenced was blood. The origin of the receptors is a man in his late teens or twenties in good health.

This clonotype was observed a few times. As DNA, the CDR3 is TGTGCCAGCGGTCGGCTCGCCATCACAGATACGCAGTATTTT. Amino acids: CASGRLAITDTQYF. The chain uses TRBV7-2 and TRBJ2-3; D gene unclear. V lost 8 bases and J 2 bases, leaving 14 bases between the germline ends. From germline, CDR1 is SGHTA and CDR2 FQGNSA. This CDR3 has 14 amino acids.

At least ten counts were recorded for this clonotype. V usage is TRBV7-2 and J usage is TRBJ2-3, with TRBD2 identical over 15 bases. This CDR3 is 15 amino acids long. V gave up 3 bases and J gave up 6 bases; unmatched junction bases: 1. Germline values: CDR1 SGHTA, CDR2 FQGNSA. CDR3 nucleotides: TGTGCCAGCAGCTTGGGACTAGCGGGAGGCGATACGCAGTATTTT. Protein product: CASSLGLAGGDTQYF.

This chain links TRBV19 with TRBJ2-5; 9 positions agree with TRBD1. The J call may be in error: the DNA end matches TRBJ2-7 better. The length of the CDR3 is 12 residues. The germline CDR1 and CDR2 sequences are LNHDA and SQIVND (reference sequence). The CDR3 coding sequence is TGTGCCAGCCGGACAGGGGCGGACGAGCAGTACTTC. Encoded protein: CASRTGADEQYF.

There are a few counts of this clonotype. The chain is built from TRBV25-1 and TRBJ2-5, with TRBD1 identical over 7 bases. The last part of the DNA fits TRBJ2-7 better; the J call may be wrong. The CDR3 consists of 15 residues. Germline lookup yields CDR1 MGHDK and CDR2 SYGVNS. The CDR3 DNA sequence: TGTGCCAGCAGTGAGCTACAGGGGTCCTCCTACGAGCAGTACTTC. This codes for CASSELQGSSYEQYF.

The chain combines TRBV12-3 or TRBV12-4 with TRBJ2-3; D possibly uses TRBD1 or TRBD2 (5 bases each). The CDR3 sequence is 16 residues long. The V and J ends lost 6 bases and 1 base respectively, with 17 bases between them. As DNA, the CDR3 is TGTGCCAGCAGCCACGGGGCTAAATTGGGCACAGATACGCAGTATTTT. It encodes CASSHGAKLGTDTQYF.

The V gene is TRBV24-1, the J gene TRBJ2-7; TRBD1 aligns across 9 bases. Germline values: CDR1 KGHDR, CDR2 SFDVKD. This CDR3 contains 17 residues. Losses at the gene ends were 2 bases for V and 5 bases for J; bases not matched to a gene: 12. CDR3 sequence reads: CATSDSITGGAINEQYF. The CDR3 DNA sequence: TGTGCCACCAGTGATTCCATAACAGGGGGCGCAATCAACGAGCAGTACTTC.

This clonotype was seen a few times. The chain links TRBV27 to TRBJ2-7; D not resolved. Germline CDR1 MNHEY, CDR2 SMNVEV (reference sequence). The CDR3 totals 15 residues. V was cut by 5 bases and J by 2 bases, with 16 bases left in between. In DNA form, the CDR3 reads TGTGCCAGCAGTGCCGCCGGATATGGCACCTACGAGCAGTACTTC. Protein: CASSAAGYGTYEQYF.

CDR3 coding DNA: TGTGCCAGCAGCTTAGCTAGGGTAGCGGGAGGGCCTGAACATGGTGAGCAGTTCTTC. Translation gives CASSLARVAGGPEHGEQFF. The rearrangement uses TRBV7-2 and TRBJ2-1; the match to TRBD2 covers 11 bases. Germline V gives CDR1 SGHTA, CDR2 FQGNSA. The CDR3 is 19 residues long. The junction had 16 bases not matched to a gene; V was cut back by 0 bases and J by 9 bases.

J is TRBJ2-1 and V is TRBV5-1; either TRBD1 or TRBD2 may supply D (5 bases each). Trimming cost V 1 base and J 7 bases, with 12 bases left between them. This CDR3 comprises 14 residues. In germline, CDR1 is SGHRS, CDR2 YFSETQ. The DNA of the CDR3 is TGCGCCAGCAGCTTGTATGGGGGTGGAAATGAGCAGTTCTTC. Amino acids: CASSLYGGGNEQFF.

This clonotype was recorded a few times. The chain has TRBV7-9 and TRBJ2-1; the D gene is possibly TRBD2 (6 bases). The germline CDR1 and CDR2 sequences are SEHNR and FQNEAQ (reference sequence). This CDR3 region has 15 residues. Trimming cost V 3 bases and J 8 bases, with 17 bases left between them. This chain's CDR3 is CASSFIGGVNHEQFF. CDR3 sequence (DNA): TGTGCCAGCAGCTTTATAGGAGGGGTAAACCATGAGCAGTTCTTC.

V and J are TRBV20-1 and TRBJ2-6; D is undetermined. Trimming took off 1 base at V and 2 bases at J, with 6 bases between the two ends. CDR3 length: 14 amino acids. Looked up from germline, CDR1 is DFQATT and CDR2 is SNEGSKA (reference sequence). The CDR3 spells CSARAGPGANVLTF. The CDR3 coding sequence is TGCAGTGCTAGAGCCGGTCCTGGGGCCAACGTCCTGACTTTC.

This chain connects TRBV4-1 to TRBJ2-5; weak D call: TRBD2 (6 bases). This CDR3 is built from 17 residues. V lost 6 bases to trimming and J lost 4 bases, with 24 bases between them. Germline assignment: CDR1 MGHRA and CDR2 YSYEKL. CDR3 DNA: TGCGCCAGCAGGCCGGGGAATGGGCTAGCGAGAAGAGAGACCCAGTACTTC. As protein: CASRPGNGLARRETQYF.

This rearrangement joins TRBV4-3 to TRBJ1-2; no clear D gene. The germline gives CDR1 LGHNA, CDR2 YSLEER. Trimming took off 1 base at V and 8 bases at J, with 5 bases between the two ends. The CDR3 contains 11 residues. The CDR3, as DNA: TGCGCCAGCAGCCAAGGGATGGGCTACACCTTC. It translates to CASSQGMGYTF.